The clone carrying this T cell receptor (beta chain) has only a few counts. No antigen is known for it. The data belong to a study of T-cell memory formation after mild COVID-19. Study-wide results and limits: Cross-reactive memory apparently joined, as some responding clones appeared in pre-infection memory. CD4+ contracting clones were found mainly in CM and EM, and CD8+ ones in EMRA.

5'RACE primed from the constant segment yielded TCR alpha and TCR beta cDNA libraries bearing sample barcodes and UMIs. One entry per CDR3 protein results from TCRdb running MiXCR on the 5' RACE reads. The sample records about 430,000 distinct CDR3 sequences, approximately 25% being singletons. The sequencing input was PBMCs or a T cell subset sorted from them (not recorded which). The clonotype comes from an adult woman who had mild COVID-19 (a few samples of this study predate the infection). Cell type and time point are not known.

CDR3 coding DNA: TGTGCCAGCAGTTACTACGCAGAAACCTACGAGCAGTACTTC. It yields the protein CASSYYAETYEQYF. V gene TRBV6-2 or TRBV6-3 combines with J gene TRBJ2-7, with no clear D. This CDR3 contains 14 residues. V was clipped by 1 base and J by 2 bases, with 9 bases between them. From germline, CDR1 is MNHEY and CDR2 SVGEGT.